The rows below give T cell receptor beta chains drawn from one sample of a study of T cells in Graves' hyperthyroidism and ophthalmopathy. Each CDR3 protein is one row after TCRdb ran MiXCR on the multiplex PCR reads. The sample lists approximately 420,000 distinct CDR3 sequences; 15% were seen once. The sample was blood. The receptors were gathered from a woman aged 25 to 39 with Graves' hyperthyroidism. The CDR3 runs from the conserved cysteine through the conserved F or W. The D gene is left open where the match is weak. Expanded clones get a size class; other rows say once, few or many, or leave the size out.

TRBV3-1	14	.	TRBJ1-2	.	TGTGCCAGCAGATATACAGGGATCTTCTATGGCTACACCTTC	CASRYTGIFYGYTF
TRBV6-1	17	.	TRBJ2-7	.	TGTGCTTCCATCGAGGAGGGAGGACTCCACTTTACCTACGAGCAGTACTTC	CASIEEGGLHFTYEQYF
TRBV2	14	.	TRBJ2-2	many	TGTGCCAGCAGTGATATATGGGGCACCGGGGAGCTGTTTTTT	CASSDIWGTGELFF
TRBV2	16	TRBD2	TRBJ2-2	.	TGTGCCGGCGGGGGTAGCGGGAGAGCGAACACCGGGGAGCTGTTTTTT	CAGGGSGRANTGELFF
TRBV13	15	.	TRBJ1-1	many	TGTGCCAGCAGCCCCCCCGGGGGTACGAACACTGAAGCTTTCTTT	CASSPPGGTNTEAFF
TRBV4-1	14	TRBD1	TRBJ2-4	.	TGCGCCAGCAGCCGAGCAGACAGGGACGACATTCAGTACTTC	CASSRADRDDIQYF
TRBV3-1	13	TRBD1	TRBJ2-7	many	TGTGCCAGCAGCCAGTGGGACAGTTACGAGCAGTACTTC	CASSQWDSYEQYF
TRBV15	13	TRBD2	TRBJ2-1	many	TGTGCCACCAGCGGGCTAGCGGACAATGAGCAGTTCTTC	CATSGLADNEQFF
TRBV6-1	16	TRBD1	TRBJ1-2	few	TGTGCCAGCCGTCTCATGACAGGGGGCGCGGGCTATGGCTACACCTTC	CASRLMTGGAGYGYTF
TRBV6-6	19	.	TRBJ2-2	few	TGTGCCAGCAGTTACTCGTGGTTTGGTGGGGCGAGTAACACCGGGGAGCTGTTTTTT	CASSYSWFGGASNTGELFF
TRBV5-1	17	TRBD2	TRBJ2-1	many	TGCGCCAGCAGCTTGGGAGTGGGCGGGAGTAAAGGAAATGAGCAGTTCTTC	CASSLGVGGSKGNEQFF
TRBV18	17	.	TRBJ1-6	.	TGTGCCAGCTCACTTTGGCCCGTCGGCTCCTATAATTCACCCCTCCACTTT	CASSLWPVGSYNSPLHF
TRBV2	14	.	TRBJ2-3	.	TGTGCCAGCAGCAAGGGGGGTGCGACAGATACGCAGTATTTT	CASSKGGATDTQYF
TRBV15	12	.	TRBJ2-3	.	TGTGCCACCAGCCCCCGAGGAGATACGCAGTATTTT	CATSPRGDTQYF
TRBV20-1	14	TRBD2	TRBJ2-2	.	TGCAGTGCAACCTCCGGGACTAGTTACGGGGAGCTGTTTTTT	CSATSGTSYGELFF
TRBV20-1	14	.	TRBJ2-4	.	TGCAGTGCTAGAGACTCCCTATCACGGAACATTCAGTACTTC	CSARDSLSRNIQYF
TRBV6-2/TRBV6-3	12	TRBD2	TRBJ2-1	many	TGTGCCAGCAGCGAAGCGGGGGCGAGGCAGTTCTTC	CASSEAGARQFF
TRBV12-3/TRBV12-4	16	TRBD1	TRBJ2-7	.	TGTGCCAGCAGTTTGAGGCGGACAGGTGAGACCTACGAGCAGTACTTC	CASSLRRTGETYEQYF
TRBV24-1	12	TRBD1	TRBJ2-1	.	TGTGCCACCAGTGATCAGGACAGGGAGCAGTTCTTC	CATSDQDREQFF
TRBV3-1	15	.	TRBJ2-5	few	TGTGCCAGCAGCCTACTAGCTGAAGCCCTCCGGGGTATGTACTTC	CASSLLAEALRGMYF
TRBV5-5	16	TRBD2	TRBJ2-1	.	TGTGCCAGCAGCTTGGCTACTAGCGGGAGGGACTATGAGCAGTTCTTC	CASSLATSGRDYEQFF
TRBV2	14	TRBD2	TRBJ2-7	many	TGTGCCAGCAGTGGACTAGCGGGAGTCTACGAGCAGTACTTC	CASSGLAGVYEQYF
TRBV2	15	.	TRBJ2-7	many	TGTGCCAGCAGTGGCGGGCGGGGTGGACTTTACGAGCAGTACTTC	CASSGGRGGLYEQYF
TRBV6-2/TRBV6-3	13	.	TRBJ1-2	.	TGTGCCAGCAGTCTCCGGGAAGCCTATGGCTACACCTTC	CASSLREAYGYTF
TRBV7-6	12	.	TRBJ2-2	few	TGTGCCAGCAGCTTTTATATCGGGGAGCTGTTTTTT	CASSFYIGELFF
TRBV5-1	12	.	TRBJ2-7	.	TGCGCCAGCAGCCCCAGGACAGCCGAGCAGTACTTC	CASSPRTAEQYF
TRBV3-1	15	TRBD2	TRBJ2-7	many	TGTGCCAGCAGCCCCCTTGGCGGGGGAACCTACGAGCAGTACTTC	CASSPLGGGTYEQYF
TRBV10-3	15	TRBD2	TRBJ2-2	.	TGTGCCATACCCAAAGCGGGAGGCTACACCGGGGAGCTGTTTTTT	CAIPKAGGYTGELFF
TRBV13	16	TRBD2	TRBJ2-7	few	TGTGCCAGCAGCTCCAACGGACTAGCGGGAGGATACGAGCAGTACTTC	CASSSNGLAGGYEQYF
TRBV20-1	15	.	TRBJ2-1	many	TGCAGTGCTCCCCTACGGACAGTTTCCTACAATGAGCAGTTCTTC	CSAPLRTVSYNEQFF
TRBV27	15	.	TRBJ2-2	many	TGTGCCAGCACCCGAGGGGCGAAGAACACCGGGGAGCTGTTTTTT	CASTRGAKNTGELFF